A selection of T cell receptor beta chains follows, all from one sample in a study of T cells in Graves' hyperthyroidism and ophthalmopathy. From the multiplex PCR reads, TCRdb called clonotypes with MiXCR, one entry per CDR3 protein. The table includes 550,000 to 700,000 distinct CDR3 sequences, about half detected once. Sequencing was performed on peripheral blood or thyroid tissue (not recorded which). Every receptor here comes from an adult woman with Graves' disease, either hyperthyroidism or ophthalmopathy (not recorded which). Both conserved end residues are trimmed from each CDR3.

v_call,j_call,cdr3_aa
TRBV6-6,TRBJ2-7,ASSSTGIGSYEQY
TRBV19,TRBJ2-5,ASRGTVQETQY
TRBV7-2,TRBJ1-1,ASSRTRQIEAF
TRBV28,TRBJ2-7,ASIRTGRYEQY
TRBV4-1,TRBJ1-4,ASSQGVGEKLF
TRBV3-1,TRBJ2-7,ASRPIGRSNEQY
TRBV29-1,TRBJ2-2,SGLARNTGELF
TRBV7-9,TRBJ2-1,ASTPGVASNEQF
TRBV25-1,TRBJ1-2,ASLVGRFYGYT
TRBV25-1,TRBJ2-7,ASGSGLAGASGMGEQY
TRBV4-1,TRBJ2-7,ASSQDASGRYEQY
TRBV20-1,TRBJ1-3,SASRADKDPSGNTIY
TRBV13,TRBJ2-5,ASSQRYGLAGKETQY
TRBV9,TRBJ1-4,ASSDQGAATNEKLF
TRBV7-8,TRBJ1-6,ASSLGAATTKTNSPLH
TRBV5-1,TRBJ1-5,ASRRDREGLGPQH
TRBV6-1,TRBJ2-5,ASSESPGSGTGGQETQY
TRBV9,TRBJ2-7,ASSARLSTYEQY
TRBV7-9,TRBJ1-2,ASSLPGLVYGYT
TRBV7-2,TRBJ1-1,SYDDRQGNTEAF
TRBV6-5,TRBJ1-6,ASSRPHVGWRNSPLH
TRBV27,TRBJ1-2,ASSPDWGGTLNYGYT
TRBV10-3,TRBJ1-1,AISPGQGLNTEAF
TRBV5-1,TRBJ2-7,ASSLDRRVSSYEQY
TRBV12-3/TRBV12-4,TRBJ2-7,ASGGPGTGSPYEQY
TRBV5-5,TRBJ1-4,ASSLIPLATNEKLF
TRBV7-8,TRBJ2-2,ASSPGQGAVFTGELF
TRBV6-1,TRBJ1-2,ASSEVPQYGYT
TRBV7-9,TRBJ2-7,AINGQEAYEQY
TRBV5-1,TRBJ1-5,ASSLNPGPYQPQH
TRBV7-3,TRBJ1-5,ASSPGGTGQPQH
TRBV9,TRBJ2-5,ASSDAGAETQY
TRBV7-9,TRBJ1-6,ASSLAGGMHSSPLH
TRBV7-9,TRBJ1-2,ASSLDLRGGYT
TRBV6-1,TRBJ2-2,ASSEGAEAGELF
TRBV10-3,TRBJ2-7,AISRDLGSSYEQY
TRBV7-2,TRBJ2-5,ASSKGTLWQETQY
TRBV7-7,TRBJ1-2,ASSLGLDRGNYGYT
TRBV10-2,TRBJ2-7,ASSWTDPTYGQY
TRBV2,TRBJ2-2,ASRDSGTWELF
TRBV19,TRBJ2-1,ASGGWGNEQF
TRBV5-4,TRBJ1-1,ASSPRAQGKPEAF
TRBV12-3/TRBV12-4,TRBJ1-1,ASGVGTLVKNTEAF
TRBV20-1,TRBJ2-5,SAREVAGAQKTQY
TRBV20-1,TRBJ2-7,SAEIDRQGIYEQY
TRBV24-1,TRBJ1-2,ATSEIADDREVGYT
TRBV20-1,TRBJ2-7,SAETLGEQY
TRBV15,TRBJ2-5,ATSRAEAETQY
TRBV2,TRBJ2-7,ASDRGSAYEQY
TRBV10-3,TRBJ2-7,AVRDGSYEQY
TRBV19,TRBJ1-5,ARTLRDDQPQH
TRBV7-9,TRBJ2-5,ASSPGTSGRLETQY
TRBV7-9,TRBJ2-1,ASSVPAGPGNEQF